This T cell receptor (beta chain) was recorded in a study of blood T cell repertoires in COVID-19. Overall study: Samples of COVID-19 (acute and convalescent) were obtained from the United States, Italy and Spain. Sources were T cells, B-cell-depleted T cells, or PBMCs; the material itself was cDNA or gDNA.

V was pared by 7 bases and J by 10 bases, with 17 bases between. This CDR3 region has 14 residues. Germline V lookup: CDR1 SGHVS, CDR2 FQNEAQ. The method was immunoSEQ multiplex PCR; TCRdb's version includes in-frame clones alone and lacks a portion of them. The sample records fewer than 500,000 clones, around 90% being singletons. The rearrangement links TRBV7-8 to TRBJ1-6; possible D gene TRBD1, 6 bases. The sequenced sample was peripheral blood. This receptor was identified in a man aged 18-30 years with COVID-19, enrolled during active disease. Here the CDR3 reads CASTWEGVGSPLHF. CDR3 DNA sequence: TGTGCCAGCACCTGGGAGGGGGTCGGATCACCCCTCCACTTT. Looking up the rest from reference TRBV7-8 and TRBJ1-6 gives the full variable domain: GAGVSQSPRYKVAKRGQDVALRCDPISGHVSLFWYQQALGQGPEFLTYFQNEAQLDKSGLPSDRFFAERPEGSVSTLKIQRTQQEDSAVYLCASTWEGVGSPLHFGNGTRLTVT.